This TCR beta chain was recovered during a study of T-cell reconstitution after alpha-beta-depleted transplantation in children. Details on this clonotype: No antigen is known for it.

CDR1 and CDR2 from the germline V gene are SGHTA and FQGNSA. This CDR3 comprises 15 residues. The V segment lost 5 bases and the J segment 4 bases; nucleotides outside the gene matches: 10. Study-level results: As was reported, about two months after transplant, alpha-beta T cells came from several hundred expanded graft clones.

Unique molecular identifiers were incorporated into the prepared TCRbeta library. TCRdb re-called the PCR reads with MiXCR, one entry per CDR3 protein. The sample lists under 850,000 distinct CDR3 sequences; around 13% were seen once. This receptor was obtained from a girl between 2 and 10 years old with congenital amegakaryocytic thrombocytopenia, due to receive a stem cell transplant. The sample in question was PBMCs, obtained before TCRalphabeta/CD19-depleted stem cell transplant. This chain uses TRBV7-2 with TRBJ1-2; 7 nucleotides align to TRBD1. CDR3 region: CASSVRGTVLYGYTF. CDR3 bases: TGTGCCAGCAGCGTACGAGGGACAGTCCTCTATGGCTACACCTTC.